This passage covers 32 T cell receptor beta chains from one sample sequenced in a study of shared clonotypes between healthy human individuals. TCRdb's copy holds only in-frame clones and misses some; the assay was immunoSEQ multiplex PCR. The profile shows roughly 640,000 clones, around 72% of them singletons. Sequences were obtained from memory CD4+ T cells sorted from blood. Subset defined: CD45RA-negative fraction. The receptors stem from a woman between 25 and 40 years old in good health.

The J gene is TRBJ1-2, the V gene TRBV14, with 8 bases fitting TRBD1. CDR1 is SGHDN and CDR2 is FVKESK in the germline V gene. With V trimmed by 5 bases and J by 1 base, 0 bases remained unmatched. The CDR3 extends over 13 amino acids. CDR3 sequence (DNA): TGTGCCAGCAGCGACAGGGGTAACTATGGCTACACCTTC. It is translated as CASSDRGNYGYTF.

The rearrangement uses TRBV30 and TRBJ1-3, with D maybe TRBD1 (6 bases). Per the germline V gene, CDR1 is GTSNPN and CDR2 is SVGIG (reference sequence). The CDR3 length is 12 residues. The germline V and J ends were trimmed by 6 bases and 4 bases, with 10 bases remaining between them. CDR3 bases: TGTGCCTGCGGACAGTACGGAAACACCATATATTTT. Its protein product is CACGQYGNTIYF.

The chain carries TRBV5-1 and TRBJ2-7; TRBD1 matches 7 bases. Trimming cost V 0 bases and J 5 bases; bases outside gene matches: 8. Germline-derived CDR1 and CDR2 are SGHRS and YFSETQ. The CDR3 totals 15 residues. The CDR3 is CASSLGQGVGNEQYF. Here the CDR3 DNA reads TGCGCCAGCAGCTTGGGCCAGGGGGTCGGGAACGAGCAGTACTTC.

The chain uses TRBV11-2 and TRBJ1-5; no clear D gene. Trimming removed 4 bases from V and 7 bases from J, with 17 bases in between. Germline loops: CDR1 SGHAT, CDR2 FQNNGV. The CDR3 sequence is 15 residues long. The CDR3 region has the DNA TGTGCCAGCAGCTCCGATGTTTTGACCGGGCAGCCCCAGCATTTT. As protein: CASSSDVLTGQPQHF.

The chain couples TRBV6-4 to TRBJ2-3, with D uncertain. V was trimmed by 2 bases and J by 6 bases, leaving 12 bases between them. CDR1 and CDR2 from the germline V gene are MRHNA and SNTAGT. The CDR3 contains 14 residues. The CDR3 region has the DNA TGTGCCAGCAGTGACAGTCATTCCAGGGATACGCAGTATTTT. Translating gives CASSDSHSRDTQYF.

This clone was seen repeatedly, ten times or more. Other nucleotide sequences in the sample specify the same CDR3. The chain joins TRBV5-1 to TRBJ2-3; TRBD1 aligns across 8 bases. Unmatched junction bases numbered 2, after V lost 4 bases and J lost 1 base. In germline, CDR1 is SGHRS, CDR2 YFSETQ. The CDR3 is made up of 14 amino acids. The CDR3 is CASSPGQGTDTQYF. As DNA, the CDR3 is TGCGCCAGCAGCCCGGGACAGGGCACAGATACGCAGTATTTT.

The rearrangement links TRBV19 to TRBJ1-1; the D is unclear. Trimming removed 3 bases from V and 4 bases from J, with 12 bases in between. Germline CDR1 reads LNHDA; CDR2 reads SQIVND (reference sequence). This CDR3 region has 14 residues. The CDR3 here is CASSMDRPGTEAFF. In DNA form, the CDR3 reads TGTGCCAGTAGTATGGACCGGCCGGGCACTGAAGCTTTCTTT.

Written as DNA, the CDR3 is TGTGCCAGCAGCCAAGCCGGTCGACAGGGTAACACCGGGGAGCTGTTTTTT. Translated, it gives CASSQAGRQGNTGELFF. V usage is TRBV4-2 and J usage is TRBJ2-2; 7 bases map to TRBD1. This CDR3 region has 17 residues. J lost 2 bases, V lost 1 base, and 7 bases had no gene match. Germline V CDR1 and CDR2: LGHNA, YNFKEQ.

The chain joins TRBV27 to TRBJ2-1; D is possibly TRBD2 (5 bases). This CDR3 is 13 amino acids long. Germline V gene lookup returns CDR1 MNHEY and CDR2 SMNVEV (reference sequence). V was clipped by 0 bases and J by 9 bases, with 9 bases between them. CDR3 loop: CASSLSLAGEQFF. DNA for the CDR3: TGTGCCAGCAGTTTATCGCTAGCAGGTGAGCAGTTCTTC.

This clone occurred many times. For the CDR3, the DNA is TGTGCCAGTAGTATCGACGTATATGGCTACACCTTC. It yields the protein CASSIDVYGYTF. This rearrangement joins TRBV19 to TRBJ1-2; no clear D gene. V was shortened by 3 bases and J by 5 bases, with 7 bases between the two germline ends. The CDR3 covers 12 residues. Germline-derived CDR1 and CDR2 are LNHDA and SQIVND (reference sequence).

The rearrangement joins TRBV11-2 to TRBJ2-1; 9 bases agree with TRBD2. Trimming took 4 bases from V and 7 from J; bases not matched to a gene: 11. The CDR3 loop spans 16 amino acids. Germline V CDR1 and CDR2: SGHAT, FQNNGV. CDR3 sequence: CASSSWGGRAQNEQFF. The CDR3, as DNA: TGTGCCAGCAGCTCCTGGGGCGGGAGGGCCCAGAATGAGCAGTTCTTC. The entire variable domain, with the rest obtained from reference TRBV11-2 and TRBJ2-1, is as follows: EAGVAQSPRYKIIEKRQSVAFWCNPISGHATLYWYQQILGQGPKLLIQFQNNGVVDDSQLPKDRFSAERLKGVDSTLKIQPAKLEDSAVYLCASSSWGGRAQNEQFFGPGTRLTVL.

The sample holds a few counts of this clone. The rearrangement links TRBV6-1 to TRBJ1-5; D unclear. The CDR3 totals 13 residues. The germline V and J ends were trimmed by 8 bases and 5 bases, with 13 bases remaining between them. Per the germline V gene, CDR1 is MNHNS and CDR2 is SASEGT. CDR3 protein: CASAIGLDQPQHF. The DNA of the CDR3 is TGTGCCAGCGCGATCGGATTAGATCAGCCCCAGCATTTT.

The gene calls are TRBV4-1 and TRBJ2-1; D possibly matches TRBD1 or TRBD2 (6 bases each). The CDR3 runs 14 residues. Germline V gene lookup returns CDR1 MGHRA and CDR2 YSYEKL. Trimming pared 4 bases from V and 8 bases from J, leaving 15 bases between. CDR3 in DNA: TGCGCCAGCAGCCGTACTAGGGGGGTCGATGAGCAGTTCTTC. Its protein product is CASSRTRGVDEQFF.

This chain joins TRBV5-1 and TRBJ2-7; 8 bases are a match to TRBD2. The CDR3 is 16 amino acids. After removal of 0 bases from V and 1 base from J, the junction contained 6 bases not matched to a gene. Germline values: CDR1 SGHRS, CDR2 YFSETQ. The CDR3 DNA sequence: TGCGCCAGCAGCTTGGGCTGGTCTAGCGGGTCCTACGAGCAGTACTTC. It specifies CASSLGWSSGSYEQYF.

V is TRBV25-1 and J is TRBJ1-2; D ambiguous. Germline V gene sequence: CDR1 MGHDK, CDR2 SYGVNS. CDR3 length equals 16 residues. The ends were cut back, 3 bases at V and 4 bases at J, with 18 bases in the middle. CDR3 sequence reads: CASSDPSVTSPYGYTF. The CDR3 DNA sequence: TGTGCCAGCAGTGATCCATCGGTAACATCCCCCTATGGCTACACCTTC.

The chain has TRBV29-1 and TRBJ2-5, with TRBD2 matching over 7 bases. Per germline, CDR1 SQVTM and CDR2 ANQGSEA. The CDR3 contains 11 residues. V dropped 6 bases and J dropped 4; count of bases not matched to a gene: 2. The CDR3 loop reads CSVVAGETQYF. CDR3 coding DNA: TGCAGCGTCGTAGCGGGAGAGACCCAGTACTTC.

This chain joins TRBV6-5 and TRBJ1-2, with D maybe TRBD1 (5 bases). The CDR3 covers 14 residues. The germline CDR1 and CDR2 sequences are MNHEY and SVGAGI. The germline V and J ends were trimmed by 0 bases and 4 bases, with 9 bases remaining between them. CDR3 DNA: TGTGCCAGCAGTTACTCGAGAACAGGCTATGGCTACACCTTC. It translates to CASSYSRTGYGYTF.

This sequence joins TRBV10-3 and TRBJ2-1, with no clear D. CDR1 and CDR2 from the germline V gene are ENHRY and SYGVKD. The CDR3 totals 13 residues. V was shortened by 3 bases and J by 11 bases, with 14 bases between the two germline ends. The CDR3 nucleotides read TGTGCCATCAGTGACCGCTCCACAATGAAGCAGTTCTTC. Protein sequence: CAISDRSTMKQFF.

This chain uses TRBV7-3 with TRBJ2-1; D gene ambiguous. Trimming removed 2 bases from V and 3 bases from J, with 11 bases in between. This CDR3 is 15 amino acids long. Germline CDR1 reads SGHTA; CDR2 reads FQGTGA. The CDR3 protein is CASSLGQNLYNEQFF. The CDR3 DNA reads TGTGCCAGCAGCTTAGGTCAGAATCTCTACAATGAGCAGTTCTTC.

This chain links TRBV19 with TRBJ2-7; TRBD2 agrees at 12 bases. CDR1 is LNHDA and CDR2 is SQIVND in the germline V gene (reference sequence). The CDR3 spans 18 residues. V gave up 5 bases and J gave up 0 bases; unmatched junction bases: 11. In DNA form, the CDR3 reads TGTGCCAGTAGTTCAGAGGGACTAGCGGGTCGGAACTCCTACGAGCAGTACTTC. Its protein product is CASSSEGLAGRNSYEQYF.

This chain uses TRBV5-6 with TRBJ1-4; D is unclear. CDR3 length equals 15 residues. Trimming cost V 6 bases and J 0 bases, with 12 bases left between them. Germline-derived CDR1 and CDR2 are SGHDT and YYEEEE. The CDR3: CASTSGRSTNEKLFF. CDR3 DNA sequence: TGTGCCAGCACCTCCGGCCGCTCAACTAATGAAAAACTGTTTTTT.

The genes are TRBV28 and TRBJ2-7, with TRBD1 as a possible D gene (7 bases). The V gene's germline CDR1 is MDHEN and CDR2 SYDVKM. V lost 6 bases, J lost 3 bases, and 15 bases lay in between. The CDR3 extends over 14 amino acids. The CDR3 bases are TGTGCCAGCAGCCGGCGGGACAGTCACTACGAGCAGTACTTC. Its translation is CASSRRDSHYEQYF.

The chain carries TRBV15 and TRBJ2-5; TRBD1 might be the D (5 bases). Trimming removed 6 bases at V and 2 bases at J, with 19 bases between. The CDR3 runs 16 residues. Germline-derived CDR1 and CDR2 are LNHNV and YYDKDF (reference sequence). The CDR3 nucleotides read TGTGCCACCAGTCCCGGCTCGTGGGGCCAACAAGAGACCCAGTACTTC. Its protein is CATSPGSWGQQETQYF.

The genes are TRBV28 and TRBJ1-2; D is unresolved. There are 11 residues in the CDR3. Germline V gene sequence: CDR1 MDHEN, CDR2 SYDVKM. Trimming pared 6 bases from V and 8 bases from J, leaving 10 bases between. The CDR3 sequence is CASRGVRGYTF. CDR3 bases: TGTGCCAGCAGGGGCGTACGAGGCTACACCTTC.

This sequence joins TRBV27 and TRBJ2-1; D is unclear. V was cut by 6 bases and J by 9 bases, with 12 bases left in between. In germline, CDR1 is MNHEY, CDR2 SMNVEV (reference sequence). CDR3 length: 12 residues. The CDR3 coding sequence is TGTGCCAGCAGGATTGGGTTGGGTGAGCAGTTCTTC. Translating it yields CASRIGLGEQFF.

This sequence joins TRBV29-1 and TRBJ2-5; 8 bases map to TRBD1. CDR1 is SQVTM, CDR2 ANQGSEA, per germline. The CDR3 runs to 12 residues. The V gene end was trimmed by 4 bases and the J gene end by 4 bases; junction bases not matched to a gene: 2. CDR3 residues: CSVGGTGETQYF. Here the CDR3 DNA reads TGCAGCGTTGGAGGGACAGGAGAGACCCAGTACTTC.

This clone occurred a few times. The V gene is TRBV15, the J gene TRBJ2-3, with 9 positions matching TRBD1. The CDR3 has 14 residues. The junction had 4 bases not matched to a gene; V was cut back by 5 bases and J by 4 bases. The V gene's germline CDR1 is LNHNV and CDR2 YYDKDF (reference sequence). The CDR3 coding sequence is TGTGCCACCAGCTTAACAGGGGGCCCAGATACGCAGTATTTT. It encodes CATSLTGGPDTQYF.

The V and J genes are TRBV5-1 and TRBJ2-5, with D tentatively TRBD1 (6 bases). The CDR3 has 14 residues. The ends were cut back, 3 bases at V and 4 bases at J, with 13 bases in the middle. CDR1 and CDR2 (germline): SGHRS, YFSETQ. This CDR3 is CASSYTGSRETQYF. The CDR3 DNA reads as TGCGCCAGCAGCTATACAGGGTCCAGAGAGACCCAGTACTTC.

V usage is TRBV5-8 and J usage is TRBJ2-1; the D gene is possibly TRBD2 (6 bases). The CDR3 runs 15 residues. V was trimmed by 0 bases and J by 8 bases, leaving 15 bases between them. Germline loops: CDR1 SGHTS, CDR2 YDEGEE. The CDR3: CASSLVSLARHEQFF. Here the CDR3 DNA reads TGTGCCAGCAGCTTGGTGTCGCTAGCGAGGCATGAGCAGTTCTTC.

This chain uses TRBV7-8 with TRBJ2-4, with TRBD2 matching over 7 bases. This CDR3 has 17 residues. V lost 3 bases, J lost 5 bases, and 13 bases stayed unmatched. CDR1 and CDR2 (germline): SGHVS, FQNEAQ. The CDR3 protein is CASSLSRAPGRENIQYF. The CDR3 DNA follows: TGTGCCAGCAGCTTGAGCAGGGCCCCAGGGAGGGAAAACATTCAGTACTTC.

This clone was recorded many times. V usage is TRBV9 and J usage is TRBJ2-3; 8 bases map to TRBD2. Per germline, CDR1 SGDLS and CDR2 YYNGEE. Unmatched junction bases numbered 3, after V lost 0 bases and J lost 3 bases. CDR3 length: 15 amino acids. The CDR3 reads CASSVAAGETDTQYF. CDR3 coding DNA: TGTGCCAGCAGCGTAGCAGCGGGAGAGACAGATACGCAGTATTTT.

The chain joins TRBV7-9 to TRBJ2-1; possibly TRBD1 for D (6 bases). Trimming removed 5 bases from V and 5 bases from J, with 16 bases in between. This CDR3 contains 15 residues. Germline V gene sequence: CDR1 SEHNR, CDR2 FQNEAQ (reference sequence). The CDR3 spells CASSLTGTQHNEQFF. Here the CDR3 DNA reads TGTGCCAGCAGCCTAACAGGGACCCAGCACAATGAGCAGTTCTTC.